These T cell receptor beta chains were read from a single sample in a study of T cell responses to AZD1222 COVID-19 vaccine. This table comes from immunoSEQ multiplex PCR, and its TCRdb copy is limited to in-frame clones, with some not included. Among 110,000 or so clones listed, approximately 89% were seen once. The input for sequencing was peripheral blood, taken 28 days after the second AZD1222 dose. These receptors came from an adult who received the AZD1222 COVID-19 vaccine. Each CDR3 is given with its conserved first and last residue. The D gene is left open where the match is weak. A clone size is listed for some rows: how often the clone was seen (once, few, many), or a class if it is expanded.

>TRBJ1-5|.|TRBV27|.
CASSLTYTGNQPQHF
TGTGCCAGCAGTTTAACGTACACAGGGAATCAGCCCCAGCATTTT
>TRBJ2-1|TRBD2|TRBV9|.
CASSVVYSGPSSYNEQFF
TGTGCCAGCAGCGTAGTCTATAGCGGGCCCAGCTCCTACAATGAGCAGTTCTTC
>TRBJ2-1|.|TRBV11-2|.
CASSSRGIRQPQSYNEQFF
TGTGCCAGCAGCTCAAGGGGTATCCGTCAACCCCAATCCTACAATGAGCAGTTCTTC
>TRBJ1-1|.|TRBV12-5|.
CASGLVIGLTNTEAFF
TGTGCTAGTGGTTTGGTAATTGGACTCACGAACACTGAAGCTTTCTTT
>TRBJ2-7|TRBD2|TRBV19|.
CASSSIAGASYEQYF
TGTGCCAGTAGTTCCATAGCGGGGGCCTCCTACGAGCAGTACTTC
>TRBJ2-7|.|TRBV29-1|.
CSVRRSAAYEQYF
TGCAGCGTTCGGCGTAGCGCCGCCTACGAGCAGTACTTC
>TRBJ1-1|.|TRBV7-8|.
CASSLNAEAFF
TGTGCCAGCAGCCTGAATGCTGAAGCTTTCTTT
>TRBJ2-2|TRBD1|TRBV9|.
CASGHRGNTGELFF
TGTGCCAGCGGCCACAGGGGTAACACCGGGGAGCTGTTTTTT
>TRBJ1-6|.|TRBV10-3|.
CAISEEGTNSPLHF
TGTGCCATCAGTGAGGAGGGGACTAATTCACCCCTCCACTTT
>TRBJ1-1|.|TRBV5-4|.
CASSLDRNTEAFF
TGTGCCAGCAGCTTGGACAGGAACACTGAAGCTTTCTTT
>TRBJ2-5|.|TRBV14|.
CASSPRRGIWETQYF
TGTGCCAGCAGCCCGCGCCGGGGAATCTGGGAGACCCAGTACTTC
>TRBJ2-6|.|TRBV5-6|.
CASSLDRQWMAGANVLTF
TGTGCCAGCAGCTTGGATAGACAGTGGATGGCTGGGGCCAACGTCCTGACTTTC
>TRBJ2-5|TRBD2|TRBV5-1|.
CASSPGGAGETQYF
TGCGCCAGCAGCCCCGGGGGGGCCGGTGAGACCCAGTACTTC
>TRBJ2-3|TRBD1|TRBV9|.
CASSVVGQGIDTQYF
TGTGCCAGCAGCGTAGTAGGACAGGGGATAGATACGCAGTATTTT
>TRBJ1-3|.|TRBV7-3|.
CASTADGAAGNTIYF
TGTGCCAGCACTGCTGACGGGGCGGCTGGAAACACCATATATTTT
>TRBJ1-3|.|TRBV9|.
CASSPRPGGLSGNTIYF
TGTGCCAGCAGCCCCCGACCGGGAGGGCTCTCTGGAAACACCATATATTTT
>TRBJ1-3|.|TRBV3-1/TRBV3-2|.
CASSQSSTGSGNTIYF
TGTGCCAGCAGCCAAAGTTCTACAGGGTCTGGAAACACCATATATTTT
>TRBJ1-5|TRBD1|TRBV5-1|.
CASSLEQGSNQPQHF
TGCGCCAGCAGCTTGGAACAGGGGAGCAATCAGCCCCAGCATTTT
>TRBJ2-2|TRBD1|TRBV4-1|.
CASSGSRGRYTGELFF
TGCGCCAGCAGCGGGTCCAGGGGGCGGTACACCGGGGAGCTGTTTTTT
>TRBJ2-1|TRBD2|TRBV7-6|.
CASSLKTSSGSFNEQFF
TGTGCCAGCAGCTTGAAAACCTCGAGCGGGAGTTTCAATGAGCAGTTCTTC
>TRBJ1-2|TRBD1|TRBV5-4|.
CASSLRGTGVDGYTF
TGTGCCAGCAGCTTGCGAGGGACAGGGGTTGATGGCTACACCTTC
>TRBJ2-1|.|TRBV5-5|.
CASSLGGYNEQFF
TGTGCCAGCAGCTTGGGGGGGTACAATGAGCAGTTCTTC
>TRBJ1-5|.|TRBV11-2|.
CASSFGQGPNQPQHF
TGTGCCAGCAGCTTCGGTCAGGGCCCCAATCAGCCCCAGCATTTT
>TRBJ2-5|TRBD2|TRBV5-6|.
CASSRGLSQTQYF
TGTGCCAGCAGCCGGGGACTATCTCAGACCCAGTACTTC
>TRBJ2-2|.|TRBV28|few
CASSRVSNTGELFF
TGTGCCAGCAGTCGGGTTTCGAACACCGGGGAGCTGTTTTTT
>TRBJ1-1|.|TRBV5-1|.
CAIPNCTEAFF
TGCGCCATCCCGAATTGCACTGAAGCTTTCTTT
>TRBJ1-3|TRBD1|TRBV7-2|once
CASSADRGPGNTIYF
TGTGCCAGCAGCGCAGACAGGGGGCCTGGAAACACCATATATTTT
>TRBJ2-2|TRBD2|TRBV5-1|.
CASRWEGDTGELFF
TGCGCCAGCAGGTGGGAGGGAGACACCGGGGAGCTGTTTTTT
>TRBJ2-1|.|TRBV19|.
CASSDTLVFGEQFF
TGTGCCAGTAGCGATACACTAGTTTTCGGTGAGCAGTTCTTC
>TRBJ2-2|.|TRBV30|few
CAWRKQGNTGELFF
TGTGCCTGGAGGAAACAGGGGAACACCGGGGAGCTGTTTTTT
>TRBJ2-2|.|TRBV12-3/TRBV12-4|once
CASSQTPVGELFF
TGTGCCAGCAGTCAGACTCCCGTCGGGGAGCTGTTTTTT
>TRBJ2-7|.|TRBV12-3/TRBV12-4|.
CASSLGSSYEQYF
TGTGCCAGCAGTTTAGGCTCATCCTACGAGCAGTACTTC
>TRBJ1-4|.|TRBV30|.
CAWKTADTTNEKLFF
TGTGCCTGGAAAACTGCAGACACAACTAATGAAAAACTGTTTTTT
>TRBJ1-2|.|TRBV12-3/TRBV12-4|once
CASRNQGPYGYTF
TGTGCCAGCCGGAACCAGGGCCCCTATGGCTACACCTTC
>TRBJ2-1|.|TRBV4-2|.
CASSQEKPFEQFF
TGTGCCAGCAGCCAAGAGAAGCCCTTCGAGCAGTTCTTC
>TRBJ1-4|.|TRBV2|few
CASSDSTTNEKLFF
TGTGCCAGCAGTGATTCGACAACTAATGAAAAACTGTTTTTT
>TRBJ2-5|.|TRBV10-3|once
CAISVTGAGQETQYF
TGTGCCATCAGTGTGACAGGCGCGGGACAAGAGACCCAGTACTTC
>TRBJ1-2|.|TRBV4-3|once
CASSHTGSYGYTF
TGCGCCAGCAGCCACACAGGGAGCTATGGCTACACCTTC
>TRBJ1-1|.|TRBV9|.
CASSQTGGTEAFF
TGTGCCAGCAGCCAAACCGGCGGGACTGAAGCTTTCTTT
>TRBJ1-2|.|TRBV5-1|.
CASSLDIAGHFYGYTF
TGCGCCAGCAGCTTGGATATTGCGGGACATTTCTATGGCTACACCTTC
>TRBJ1-5|TRBD1|TRBV3-1/TRBV3-2|.
CASSPGGGDQPQHF
TGTGCCAGCAGCCCAGGGGGAGGGGATCAGCCCCAGCATTTT
>TRBJ2-1|.|TRBV21-1|.
CASSPRTSPTHNEQFF
TGTGCCAGCAGCCCGCGGACTAGCCCTACACACAATGAGCAGTTCTTC
>TRBJ2-3|.|TRBV6-5|.
CASSYPVSLSTDTQYF
TGTGCCAGCAGTTACCCAGTCTCACTTTCCACAGATACGCAGTATTTT
>TRBJ2-3|TRBD2|TRBV2|.
CASSGIHLSGRASTDTQYF
TGTGCCAGCAGCGGGATTCACCTTAGCGGGAGGGCCTCGACAGATACGCAGTATTTT
>TRBJ2-3|.|TRBV5-8|.
CASRQDYYTDTQYF
TGTGCCAGCAGACAGGACTACTACACAGATACGCAGTATTTT
>TRBJ1-1|TRBD1|TRBV2|few
CASIDRGRSNTEAFF
TGTGCCAGCATAGACAGGGGGCGGTCGAACACTGAAGCTTTCTTT
>TRBJ2-1|.|TRBV5-1|.
CASSELTNNEQFF
TGCGCCAGCAGCGAGCTAACGAACAATGAGCAGTTCTTC
>TRBJ2-7|.|TRBV27|.
CASTKWGGPYEQYF
TGTGCCAGCACCAAATGGGGGGGGCCCTACGAGCAGTACTTC
>TRBJ2-5|TRBD1|TRBV7-2|.
CASSLRDRVVGTQYF
TGTGCCAGCAGCTTAAGGGACAGGGTGGTCGGGACCCAGTACTTC